This T cell receptor (beta chain) was identified during a study of T cell responses to AZD1222 COVID-19 vaccine. Clones were read by immunoSEQ multiplex PCR, and TCRdb kept only the in-frame ones, dropping some. This sample has more than 150,000 clones, with about 90% found just once. Looked up from germline, CDR1 is LNHDA and CDR2 is SQIVND (reference sequence). The CDR3 length is 15 residues. V lost 4 bases and J lost 2; bases outside the gene matches: 6. The gene calls are TRBV19 and TRBJ2-3; TRBD1 aligns across 7 bases. This receptor was identified in an adult who received the AZD1222 COVID-19 vaccine. The sample consisted of peripheral blood, taken 28 days after the second AZD1222 dose. The CDR3 is CASSTPQGHTDTQYF. DNA of the CDR3: TGTGCCAGTAGTACACCACAGGGGCACACAGATACGCAGTATTTT.